These 2 T cell receptor beta chains originate from one sample sequenced in a study of blood T cell repertoires in COVID-19. Generated by immunoSEQ multiplex PCR, the TCRdb table keeps only in-frame clones and is missing some. The table has fewer than 350,000 clones, about 90% seen once. Material: peripheral blood. The receptors come from a young woman with COVID-19, enrolled during active disease.

This chain joins TRBV5-1 and TRBJ2-3; 10 nucleotides line up with TRBD2. V lost 3 bases, J lost 6 bases, and 7 bases stayed unmatched. Per the germline V gene, CDR1 is SGHRS and CDR2 is YFSETQ. CDR3 length: 15 amino acids. CDR3 DNA: TGCGCCAGCAGCTACAGCGGGGGGGCTTGGGATACGCAGTATTTT. Translated, it gives CASSYSGGAWDTQYF. Full variable domain (outside the CDR3, taken from reference TRBV5-1 and TRBJ2-3): KAGVTQTPRYLIKTRGQQVTLSCSPISGHRSVSWYQQTPGQGLQFLFEYFSETQRNKGNFPGRFSGRQFSNSRSEMNVSTLELGDSALYLCASSYSGGAWDTQYFGPGTRLTVL.

The V call is TRBV2, the J call TRBJ2-7; TRBD2 matches 11 bases. The length of the CDR3 is 13 residues. CDR1 is SNHLY, CDR2 FYNNEI, per germline. V shed 7 bases and J 4 bases; nucleotides not matched to a gene: 3. Here the CDR3 reads CASMLAGGYEQYF. CDR3 DNA sequence: TGTGCCAGCATGCTAGCGGGGGGATACGAGCAGTACTTC. The full variable domain, completed using reference TRBV2 and TRBJ2-7, is EPEVTQTPSHQVTQMGQEVILRCVPISNHLYFYWYRQILGQKVEFLVSFYNNEISEKSEIFDDQFSVERPDGSNFTLKIRSTKLEDSAMYFCASMLAGGYEQYFGPGTRLTVT.